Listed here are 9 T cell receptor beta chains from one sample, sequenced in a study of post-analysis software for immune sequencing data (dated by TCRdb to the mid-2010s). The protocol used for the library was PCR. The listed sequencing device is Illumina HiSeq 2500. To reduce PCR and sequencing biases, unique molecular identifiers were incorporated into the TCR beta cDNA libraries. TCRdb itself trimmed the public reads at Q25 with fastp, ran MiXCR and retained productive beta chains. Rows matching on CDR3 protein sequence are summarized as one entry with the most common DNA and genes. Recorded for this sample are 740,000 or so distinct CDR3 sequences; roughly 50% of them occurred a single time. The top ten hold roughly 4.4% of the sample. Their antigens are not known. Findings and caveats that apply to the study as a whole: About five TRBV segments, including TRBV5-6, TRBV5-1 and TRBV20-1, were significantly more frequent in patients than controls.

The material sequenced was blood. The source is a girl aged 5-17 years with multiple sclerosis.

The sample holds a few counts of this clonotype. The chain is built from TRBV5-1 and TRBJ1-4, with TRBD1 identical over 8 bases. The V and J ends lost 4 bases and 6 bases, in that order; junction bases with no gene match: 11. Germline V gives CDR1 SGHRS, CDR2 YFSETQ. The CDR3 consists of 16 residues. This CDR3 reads CASSPQGQAQYEKLFF. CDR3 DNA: TGCGCCAGCAGCCCTCAGGGACAGGCCCAATATGAAAAACTGTTTTTT.

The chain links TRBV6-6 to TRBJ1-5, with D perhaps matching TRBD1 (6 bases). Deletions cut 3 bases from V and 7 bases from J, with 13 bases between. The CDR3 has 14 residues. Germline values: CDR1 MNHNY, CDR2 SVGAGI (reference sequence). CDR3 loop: CASSYVQGGQPQHF. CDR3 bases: TGTGCCAGCAGTTATGTACAGGGAGGGCAGCCCCAGCATTTT.

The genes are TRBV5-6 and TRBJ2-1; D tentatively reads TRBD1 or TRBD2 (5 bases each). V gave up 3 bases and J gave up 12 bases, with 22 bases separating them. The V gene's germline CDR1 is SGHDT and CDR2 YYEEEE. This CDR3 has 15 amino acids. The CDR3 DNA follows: TGTGCCAGCAGCTCCTCAACAAGCGGACATTATTCGCAGTTCTTC. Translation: CASSSSTSGHYSQFF.

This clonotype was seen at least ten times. CDR3 loop: CSVERGGLVAAYNEQFF. In DNA, the CDR3 is TGCAGCGTTGAAAGGGGGGGGTTGGTAGCGGCCTACAATGAGCAGTTCTTC. This chain uses TRBV29-1 with TRBJ2-1, with D possibly matching TRBD2 (7 bases). This CDR3 has 17 residues. With 2 bases removed from V and 2 bases from J, the gap between germline ends came to 19 bases. Germline lookup yields CDR1 SQVTM and CDR2 ANQGSEA.

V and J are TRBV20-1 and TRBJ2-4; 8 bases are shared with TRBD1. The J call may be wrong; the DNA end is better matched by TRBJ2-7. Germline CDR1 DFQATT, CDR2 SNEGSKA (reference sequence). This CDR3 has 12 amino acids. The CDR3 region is CSGTGNTYEQYF. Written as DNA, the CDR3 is TGCAGTGGGACAGGGAATACCTACGAGCAGTACTTC.

CDR3 DNA: TGTGCCAGCAGCTTATTAGGACTCGGTGGCACTGAAGCTTTCTTT. It codes for CASSLLGLGGTEAFF. V is TRBV7-9 and J is TRBJ1-1, with D hard to call. Germline assignment: CDR1 SEHNR and CDR2 FQNEAQ (reference sequence). This CDR3 contains 15 residues. V lost 2 bases to trimming and J lost 4 bases, with 14 bases between them.

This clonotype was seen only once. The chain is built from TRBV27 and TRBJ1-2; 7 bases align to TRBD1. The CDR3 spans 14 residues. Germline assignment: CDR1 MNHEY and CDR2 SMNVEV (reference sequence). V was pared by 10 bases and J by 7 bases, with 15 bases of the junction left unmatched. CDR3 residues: CATRLGRGPFGYTF. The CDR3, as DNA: TGTGCCACCCGACTGGGGAGGGGGCCCTTTGGCTACACCTTC.

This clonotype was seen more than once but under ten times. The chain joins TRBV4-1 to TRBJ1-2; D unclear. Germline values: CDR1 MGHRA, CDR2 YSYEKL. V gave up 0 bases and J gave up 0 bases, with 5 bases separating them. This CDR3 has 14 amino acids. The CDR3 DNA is TGCGCCAGCAGCCAAGACTGGTCTAACTATGGCTACACCTTC. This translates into CASSQDWSNYGYTF.

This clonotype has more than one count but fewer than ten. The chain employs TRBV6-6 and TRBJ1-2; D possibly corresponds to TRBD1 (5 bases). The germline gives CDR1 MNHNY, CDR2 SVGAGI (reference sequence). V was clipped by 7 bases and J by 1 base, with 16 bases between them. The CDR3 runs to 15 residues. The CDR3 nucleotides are TGTGCCAGCATCGAAGGACATCTCCTTAACTATGGCTACACCTTC. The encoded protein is CASIEGHLLNYGYTF.